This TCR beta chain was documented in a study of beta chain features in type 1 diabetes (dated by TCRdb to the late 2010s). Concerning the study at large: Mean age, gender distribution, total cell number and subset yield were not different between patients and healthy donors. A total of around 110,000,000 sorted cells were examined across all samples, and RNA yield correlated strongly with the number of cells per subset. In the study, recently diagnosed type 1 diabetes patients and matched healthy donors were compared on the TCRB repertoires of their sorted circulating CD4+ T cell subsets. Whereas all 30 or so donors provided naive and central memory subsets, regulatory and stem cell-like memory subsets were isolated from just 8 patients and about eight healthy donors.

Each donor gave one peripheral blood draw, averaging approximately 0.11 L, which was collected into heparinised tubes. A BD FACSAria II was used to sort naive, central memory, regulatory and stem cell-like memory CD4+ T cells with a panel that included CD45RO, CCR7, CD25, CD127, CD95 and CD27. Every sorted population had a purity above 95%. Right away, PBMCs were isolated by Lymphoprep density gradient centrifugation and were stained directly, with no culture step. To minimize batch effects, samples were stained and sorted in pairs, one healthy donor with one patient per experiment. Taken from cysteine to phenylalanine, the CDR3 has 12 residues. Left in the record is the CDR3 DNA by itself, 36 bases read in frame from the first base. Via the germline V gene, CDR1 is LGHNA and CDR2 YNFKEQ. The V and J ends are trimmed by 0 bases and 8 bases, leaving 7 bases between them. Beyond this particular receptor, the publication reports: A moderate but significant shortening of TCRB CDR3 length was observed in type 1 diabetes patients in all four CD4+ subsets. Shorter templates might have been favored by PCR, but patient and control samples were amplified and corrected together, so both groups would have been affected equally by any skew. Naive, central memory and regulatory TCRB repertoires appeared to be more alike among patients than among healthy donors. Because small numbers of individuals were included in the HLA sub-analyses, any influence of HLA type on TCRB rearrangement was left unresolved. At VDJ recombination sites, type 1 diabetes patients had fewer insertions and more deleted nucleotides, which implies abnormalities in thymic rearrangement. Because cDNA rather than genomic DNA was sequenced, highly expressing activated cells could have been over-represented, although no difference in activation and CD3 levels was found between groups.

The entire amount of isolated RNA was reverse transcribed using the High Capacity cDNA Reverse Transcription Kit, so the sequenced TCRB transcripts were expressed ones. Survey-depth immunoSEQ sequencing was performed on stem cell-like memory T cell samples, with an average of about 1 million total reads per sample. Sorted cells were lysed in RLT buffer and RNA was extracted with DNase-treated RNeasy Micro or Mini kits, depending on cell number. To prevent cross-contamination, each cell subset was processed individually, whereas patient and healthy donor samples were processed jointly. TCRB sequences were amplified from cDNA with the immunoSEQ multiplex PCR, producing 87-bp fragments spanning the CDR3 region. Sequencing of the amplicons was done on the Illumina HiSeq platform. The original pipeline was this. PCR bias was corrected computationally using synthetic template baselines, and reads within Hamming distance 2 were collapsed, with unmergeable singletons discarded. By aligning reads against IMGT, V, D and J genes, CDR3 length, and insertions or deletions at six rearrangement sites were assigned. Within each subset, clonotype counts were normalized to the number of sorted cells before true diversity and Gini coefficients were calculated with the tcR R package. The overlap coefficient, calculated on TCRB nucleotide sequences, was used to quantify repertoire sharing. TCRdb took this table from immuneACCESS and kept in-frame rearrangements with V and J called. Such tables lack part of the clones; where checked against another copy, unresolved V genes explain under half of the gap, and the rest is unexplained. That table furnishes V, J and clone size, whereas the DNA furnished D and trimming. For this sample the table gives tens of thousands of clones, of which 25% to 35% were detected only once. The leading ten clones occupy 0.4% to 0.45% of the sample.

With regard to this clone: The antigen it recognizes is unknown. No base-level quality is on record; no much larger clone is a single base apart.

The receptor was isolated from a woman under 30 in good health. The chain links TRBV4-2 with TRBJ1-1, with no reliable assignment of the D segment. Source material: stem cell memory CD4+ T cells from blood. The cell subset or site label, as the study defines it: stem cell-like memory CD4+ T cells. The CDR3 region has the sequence CASSQETEEAFF. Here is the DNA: TGTGCCAGCAGCCAAGAAACGGAGGAAGCTTTCTTT.